The 23 T cell receptor beta chains reported below all come from one sample, sequenced in a study of CD8 T cells in ankylosing spondylitis. TCRdb reprocessed the 5' RACE reads with MiXCR, giving one entry per CDR3 protein. Of 100,000 to 150,000 distinct CDR3 sequences in the sample, roughly a tenth were seen once. Material: blood, either unsorted or a sorted T cell fraction (not recorded which). All receptors derive from a male donor with ankylosing spondylitis or in good health (not recorded which).

This clonotype has ten or more counts. The chain is built from TRBV5-5 and TRBJ1-1; D is undetermined. V gave up 0 bases and J gave up 0 bases, with 6 bases separating them. CDR1 is SGHKS, CDR2 YYEKEE, per germline (reference sequence). This CDR3 is built from 14 residues. Written as DNA, the CDR3 is TGTGCCAGCAGCTTGGGATTATTGAACACTGAAGCTTTCTTT. This codes for CASSLGLLNTEAFF.

As for this clonotype: This could be a read error, since a much larger clone is one nucleotide away. The rearrangement uses TRBV29-1 and TRBJ2-1; no firm D call. Between the trimmed V and J ends, which lost 7 bases and 3 bases, there was a span of 7 bases. Germline CDR1 and CDR2: SQVTM and ANQGSEA. This CDR3 is 11 amino acids long. The CDR3 here is CSAAHYNEQFF. The CDR3 DNA sequence: TGCAGCGCCGCCCACTACAATGAGCAGTTCTTC.

A few counts support this clonotype. The V gene is TRBV9, the J gene TRBJ2-5; TRBD1 matches at 7 bases. Trimming removed 3 bases from V and 2 bases from J; junction bases left unmatched: 7. Germline loops: CDR1 SGDLS, CDR2 YYNGEE. This CDR3 spans 15 amino acids. CDR3 sequence reads: CASSAQTGWQETQYF. CDR3 bases: TGTGCCAGCAGCGCACAGACAGGGTGGCAAGAGACCCAGTACTTC.

Remarks on this clonotype: Given the absence of the conserved phenylalanine or tryptophan at the CDR3 end, a read error is likely. The chain joins TRBV2 to TRBJ2-2, with 7 nucleotides matching TRBD2. The germline gives CDR1 SNHLY, CDR2 FYNNEI. J was trimmed by 5 bases and V by 8 bases; bases with no gene match: 8. The CDR3 has 14 amino acids. CDR3 bases: TGTGCCAGCGGTGCGGGACTACGGACCGGGGAGCTGTTTTTG. Translation: CASGAGLRTGELFL.

This clonotype has only a few counts. The chain combines TRBV5-4 with TRBJ2-4; D ambiguous. The germline V gene encodes CDR1 SGHNT and CDR2 YYREEE (reference sequence). This CDR3 contains 15 residues. V was shortened by 4 bases and J by 2 bases, with 13 bases between the two germline ends. CDR3 region: CASSLGAGPKNIQYF. The DNA for the CDR3 is TGTGCCAGCAGCCTAGGAGCAGGACCCAAAAACATTCAGTACTTC.

This clonotype was counted ten times or more. The CDR3 coding sequence is TGTGCCAGCAGCTCCTATACCGGGGGCTACACCTTC. Translating gives CASSSYTGGYTF. The chain uses TRBV7-2 and TRBJ1-2; D unclear. Trimming cost V 4 bases and J 8 bases, with 11 bases left between them. The germline CDR1 and CDR2 sequences are SGHTA and FQGNSA. The CDR3 totals 12 residues.

This clonotype was counted ten times or more. This chain joins TRBV9 and TRBJ2-1, with D possibly being TRBD1 (6 bases). CDR3 size: 13 residues. Trimming cost V 4 bases and J 13 bases, with 18 bases left between them. The germline gives CDR1 SGDLS, CDR2 YYNGEE. The CDR3 nucleotides are TGTGCCAGCAGCCCATACAGAAGACAGGCCCAGTTCTTC. It encodes CASSPYRRQAQFF. The whole variable domain, filled in from reference TRBV9 and TRBJ2-1, reads DSGVTQTPKHLITATGQRVTLRCSPRSGDLSVYWYQQSLDQGLQFLIQYYNGEERAKGNILERFSAQQFPDLHSELNLSSLELGDSALYFCASSPYRRQAQFFGPGTRLTVL.

This clonotype was counted only a few times. The V gene is TRBV7-2, the J gene TRBJ2-1, with a tentative D call TRBD2 (6 bases). CDR1 is SGHTA and CDR2 is FQGNSA in the germline V gene. The CDR3 is made up of 15 amino acids. Trimming removed 4 bases at V and 5 bases at J, with 15 bases between. For the CDR3, the DNA is TGTGCCAGCAGCTCTTGGGGGGATATAGACAATGAGCAGTTCTTC. Translated: CASSSWGDIDNEQFF. Combining the CDR3 with reference TRBV7-2 and TRBJ2-1 gives the whole variable domain GAGVSQSPSNKVTEKGKDVELRCDPISGHTALYWYRQSLGQGLEFLIYFQGNSAPDKSGLPSDRFSAERTGGSVSTLTIQRTQQEDSAVYLCASSSWGDIDNEQFFGPGTRLTVL.

This clonotype was seen many times. The DNA for the CDR3 is TGCGCCAGCAGCTTGGGTGGGGAATCCTACAATGAGCAGTTCTTC. Protein sequence: CASSLGGESYNEQFF. This rearrangement joins TRBV5-1 to TRBJ2-1, with D unclear. There are 15 residues in the CDR3. Trimming pared 0 bases from V and 1 base from J, leaving 8 bases between. Germline CDR1 and CDR2: SGHRS and YFSETQ.

This clonotype was counted at least ten times. The rearrangement joins TRBV18 to TRBJ2-5; no clear D gene. Per the germline V gene, CDR1 is KGHSH and CDR2 is LQKENI. The CDR3 has 14 residues. V lost 4 bases and J lost 2, with 11 bases in between. For the CDR3, the DNA is TGTGCCAGCTCACGAGACGGGCGACAAGAGACCCAGTACTTC. Residues: CASSRDGRQETQYF. Full variable domain (missing parts from reference TRBV18 and TRBJ2-5): NAGVMQNPRHLVRRRGQEARLRCSPMKGHSHVYWYRQLPEEGLKFMVYLQKENIIDESGMPKERFSAEFPKEGPSILRIQQVVRGDSAAYFCASSRDGRQETQYFGPGTRLLVL.

This clonotype was counted only a few times. The chain employs TRBV20-1 and TRBJ2-1, with a weak D call TRBD2 (6 bases). Per germline, CDR1 DFQATT and CDR2 SNEGSKA (reference sequence). This CDR3 comprises 14 residues. V gave up 3 bases and J gave up 0 bases, with 9 bases separating them. This chain's CDR3 is CSASGGLSYNEQFF. CDR3 bases: TGCAGTGCTAGCGGGGGTCTCTCCTACAATGAGCAGTTCTTC.

This clonotype appeared many times. This chain links TRBV20-1 with TRBJ2-1; D may be TRBD2 (6 bases). This CDR3 has 14 residues. V was shortened by 5 bases and J by 3 bases, with 14 bases between the two germline ends. Germline lookup yields CDR1 DFQATT and CDR2 SNEGSKA (reference sequence). The CDR3 region is CSAPGAAGYNEQFF. In DNA, the CDR3 is TGCAGTGCTCCGGGCGCAGCGGGCTACAATGAGCAGTTCTTC.

This clonotype was counted at least ten times. V usage is TRBV7-2 and J usage is TRBJ2-3; D remains unclear. The V end lost 7 bases, the J end lost 0 bases, and 14 bases lay between the germline ends. This CDR3 has 15 amino acids. The V gene's germline CDR1 is SGHTA and CDR2 FQGNSA. The CDR3 protein is CASTSGSYSTDTQYF. CDR3 coding DNA: TGTGCCAGCACCTCTGGTAGCTATAGCACAGATACGCAGTATTTT.

The table lists this clonotype with many counts. The chain combines TRBV29-1 with TRBJ2-5; the D gene is possibly TRBD2 (6 bases). The CDR3 runs to 16 residues. Germline loops: CDR1 SQVTM, CDR2 ANQGSEA. Trimming stripped 8 bases from V and 4 bases from J, with 26 bases between. The CDR3 loop reads CSLGDRRGSVPETQYF. Here the CDR3 DNA reads TGCAGCCTTGGGGATAGGCGGGGAAGCGTCCCAGAGACCCAGTACTTC.

This clonotype was counted many times. The V and J genes are TRBV7-9 and TRBJ1-2, with 10 bases identical to TRBD1. This CDR3 is 15 amino acids long. Germline-derived CDR1 and CDR2 are SEHNR and FQNEAQ (reference sequence). J lost 8 bases, V lost 4 bases, and 10 bases had no gene match. CDR3: CASSSDRGSTWGYTF. Written as DNA, the CDR3 is TGTGCCAGCAGCTCGGACAGGGGGAGTACGTGGGGCTACACCTTC.

Many counts were recorded for this clonotype. The J gene is TRBJ2-1, the V gene TRBV7-9, with 9 bases matching TRBD1. Germline CDR1 is SEHNR and CDR2 is FQNEAQ (reference sequence). The CDR3 runs 15 residues. With V trimmed by 2 bases and J by 7 bases, 6 bases remained unmatched. Written as DNA, the CDR3 is TGTGCCAGCAGCTTAATGGGACAGGGAGTGAATGAGCAGTTCTTC. Residues: CASSLMGQGVNEQFF.

The sample holds many counts of this clonotype. The gene calls are TRBV20-1 and TRBJ2-2, with 10 bases matching TRBD2. V lost 6 bases and J lost 1; bases outside the gene matches: 5. The CDR3 sequence is 15 residues long. Germline loops: CDR1 DFQATT, CDR2 SNEGSKA (reference sequence). CDR3 coding DNA: TGCAGTGCGCCCCTAGCGGGGGTGAACACCGGGGAGCTGTTTTTT. It encodes CSAPLAGVNTGELFF.

This clonotype was seen many times. The CDR3 sequence: CASSLGWQGLLGQYF. CDR3 nucleotide sequence: TGTGCCAGCAGCTTAGGATGGCAGGGCCTGTTGGGCCAGTACTTC. The chain recombines TRBV7-8 with TRBJ2-5, with D perhaps TRBD1 (5 bases). The CDR3 covers 15 residues. Trimming removed 1 base from V and 10 bases from J, with 19 bases in between. Germline loops: CDR1 SGHVS, CDR2 FQNEAQ.

This chain links TRBV29-1 with TRBJ2-1, with a tentative D call TRBD2 (5 bases). Trimming removed 4 bases at V and 2 bases at J, with 9 bases between. The CDR3 loop spans 13 amino acids. The germline gives CDR1 SQVTM, CDR2 ANQGSEA. CDR3 sequence reads: CSVVETTYNEQFF. CDR3 DNA sequence: TGCAGCGTTGTGGAGACTACCTACAATGAGCAGTTCTTC.

This chain joins TRBV4-2 and TRBJ2-1; D is unresolved. This CDR3 is 14 amino acids long. Looked up from germline, CDR1 is LGHNA and CDR2 is YNFKEQ. V was trimmed by 0 bases and J by 6 bases, leaving 9 bases between them. CDR3 nucleotides: TGTGCCAGCAGCCAAGATCGCCAACCCAATGAGCAGTTCTTC. Translating it yields CASSQDRQPNEQFF.

V gene TRBV29-1 combines with J gene TRBJ2-3; D possibly corresponds to TRBD1 (5 bases). Trimming took off 7 bases at V and 4 bases at J, with 18 bases between the two ends. CDR1 and CDR2 from the germline V gene are SQVTM and ANQGSEA. There are 14 residues in the CDR3. CDR3 sequence: CSAASSGFSDTQYF. DNA of the CDR3: TGCAGCGCCGCATCCTCAGGGTTCTCAGATACGCAGTATTTT.

This clonotype came up once. V and J are TRBV7-3 and TRBJ2-7; TRBD2 matches at 7 bases. Trimming cost V 7 bases and J 2 bases; bases outside gene matches: 14. This CDR3 comprises 16 residues. Germline assignment: CDR1 SGHTA and CDR2 FQGTGA. The CDR3 nucleotides are TGTGCCAGCACCATACCCGATGGGGGGGATCCCTACGAGCAGTACTTC. It yields the protein CASTIPDGGDPYEQYF.

A few counts support this clonotype. This chain joins TRBV5-1 and TRBJ2-2, with TRBD2 matching 7 bases. With 2 bases clipped from V and 4 bases from J, the junction kept 8 bases outside the gene matches. The CDR3 consists of 16 residues. From germline, CDR1 is SGHRS and CDR2 YFSETQ. CDR3 nucleotide sequence: TGCGCCAGCAGCTTCGGGGGGACTACCTCCACCGGGGAGCTGTTTTTT. Translated: CASSFGGTTSTGELFF.